This T cell receptor (beta chain) comes out of a study of blood T cell repertoires in COVID-19. This clone occurred a few times. The trim removed 4 bases at V and 8 bases at J, leaving 9 bases unmatched. Germline loops: CDR1 LGHNA, CDR2 YNFKEQ. The CDR3 has 15 amino acids. Clinical history as reported by participants underpinned cohort assignment. The method was immunoSEQ multiplex PCR; TCRdb's version includes in-frame clones alone and lacks a portion of them. The sample lists 250,000 or so clones; about 84% were seen once. This TCR derives from a woman aged 50 to 65 who had recovered from COVID-19. The sequencing sample was made of PBMCs or T cells enriched from blood (not recorded which). The rearrangement links TRBV4-2 to TRBJ1-4, with 8 bases that match TRBD1. The CDR3 loop is CASSRLTGEDEKLFF. CDR3 in DNA: TGTGCCAGCAGCCGACTGACAGGGGAAGACGAAAAACTGTTTTTT.